Sequencing of this T cell receptor beta chain was carried out in a study of blood T cell repertoires in COVID-19. Study in general: The origin of the acute and convalescent COVID-19 samples was the United States, Italy and Spain.

CDR1 is SGHAT and CDR2 is FQNNGV in the germline V gene. This CDR3 comprises 16 residues. The V and J ends lost 6 bases and 5 bases respectively, with 20 bases between them. How the authors handled the data: Estimation of nucleated cell counts relied on the amplification of reference gene primers. The protocol was immunoSEQ multiplex PCR, while the TCRdb copy is restricted to in-frame clones and leaves out a portion. The D gene and trimming were derived from the DNA, and the V and J assignments and clone size from that table. The sample includes approximately 470,000 clones, approximately 83% seen only once; the top ten take roughly 3.2%.

The sample was peripheral blood. The rearrangement links TRBV11-2 to TRBJ2-1; TRBD2 is a possible D gene (5 bases). This clonotype was obtained from a human donor in a cohort sampled during active COVID-19. The CDR3 bases are TGTGCCAGCAGGCGCCCCGGGATCAAGACACACAATGAGCAGTTCTTC. This codes for CASRRPGIKTHNEQFF.